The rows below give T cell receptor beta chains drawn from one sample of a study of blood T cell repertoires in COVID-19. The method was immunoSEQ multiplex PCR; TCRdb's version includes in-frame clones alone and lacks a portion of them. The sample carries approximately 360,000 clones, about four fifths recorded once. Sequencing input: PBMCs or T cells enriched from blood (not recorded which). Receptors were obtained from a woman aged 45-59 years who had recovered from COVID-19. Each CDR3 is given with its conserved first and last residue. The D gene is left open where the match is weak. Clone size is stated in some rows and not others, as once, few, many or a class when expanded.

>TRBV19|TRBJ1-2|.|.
CASNHGGTVTNYGYTF
TGTGCCAGTAACCATGGAGGGACGGTCACTAACTATGGCTACACCTTC
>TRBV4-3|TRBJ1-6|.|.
CASSQDHTDYNSPLHF
TGCGCCAGCAGCCAAGATCATACAGACTATAATTCACCCCTCCACTTT
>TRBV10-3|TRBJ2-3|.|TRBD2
CAISVGSGERNTQYF
TGTGCCATCAGTGTGGGTAGCGGGGAGCGGAATACGCAGTATTTT
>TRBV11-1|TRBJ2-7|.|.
CASSLGEEQYF
TGTGCCAGCAGCTTAGGAGAGGAGCAGTACTTC
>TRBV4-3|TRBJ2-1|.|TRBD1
CASSQDRGVSYNEQFF
TGCGCCAGCAGCCAGGACAGGGGTGTTTCCTACAATGAGCAGTTCTTC
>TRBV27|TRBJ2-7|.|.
CASSLLTHAGYEQYF
TGTGCCAGCAGTTTGTTGACTCATGCGGGCTACGAGCAGTACTTC
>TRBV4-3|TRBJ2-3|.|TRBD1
CASSQEGTGGVDTQYF
TGCGCCAGCAGCCAGGAAGGGACAGGGGGTGTGGATACGCAGTATTTT
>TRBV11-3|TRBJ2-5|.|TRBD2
CASSPGLAETQYF
TGTGCCAGCAGCCCGGGACTAGCGGAGACCCAGTACTTC
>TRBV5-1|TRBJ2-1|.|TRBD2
CASSLGRLAGGPSSSYNEQFF
TGCGCCAGCAGCTTGGGCCGCCTAGCGGGAGGGCCCTCGAGCTCCTACAATGAGCAGTTCTTC
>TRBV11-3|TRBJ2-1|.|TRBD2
CASSTGLAGMGVDEQFF
TGTGCCAGCAGCACCGGACTAGCGGGGATGGGGGTGGATGAGCAGTTCTTC
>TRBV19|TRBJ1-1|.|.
CASSWLRQNTEAFF
TGTGCCAGTAGTTGGTTGCGACAGAACACTGAAGCTTTCTTT
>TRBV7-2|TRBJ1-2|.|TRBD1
CASSPAGQGFGYTF
TGTGCCAGCAGCCCCGCAGGACAGGGGTTTGGCTACACCTTC
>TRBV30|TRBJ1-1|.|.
CAWSPGGNTEAFF
TGTGCCTGGAGTCCGGGGGGTAACACTGAAGCTTTCTTT
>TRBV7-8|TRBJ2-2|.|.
CASSPFPANTGELFF
TGTGCCAGCTCGCCATTCCCAGCGAACACCGGGGAGCTGTTTTTT
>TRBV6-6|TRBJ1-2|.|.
CASSYGGFPGYTF
TGTGCCAGCAGTTACGGGGGGTTCCCTGGCTACACCTTC
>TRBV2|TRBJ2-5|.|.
CASSIGTLKETQYF
TGTGCCAGCAGCATCGGGACTCTCAAAGAGACCCAGTACTTC
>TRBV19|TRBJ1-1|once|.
CASSIADIFPEAFF
TGTGCCAGTAGTATAGCAGACATTTTCCCTGAAGCTTTCTTT